The 27 T cell receptor beta chains listed next were all sequenced from one sample in a study of blood T cell repertoires in COVID-19. Profiling relied on immunoSEQ multiplex PCR, and the TCRdb table lists in-frame clones only, not all of them. Of 200,000 to 250,000 clones in the sample, roughly 89% were seen once. The sequencing sample was made of PBMCs or T cells enriched from blood (not recorded which). The origin of the receptors is a woman in her 40s who had recovered from COVID-19.

CDR3 sequence reads: CASRLLDREGVEQYV. CDR3 bases: TGTGCAAGTCGCTTATTGGACAGGGAAGGGGTCGAGCAGTACGTC. The gene calls are TRBV12-2 and TRBJ2-7; the table assigns TRBD1, which was not confirmed against the DNA. TRBV12-2 is flagged as a pseudogene. The CDR3 is 15 amino acids.

The chain couples TRBV12-3 or TRBV12-4 to TRBJ2-2; D not certain. This CDR3 has 13 amino acids. V was pared by 6 bases and J by 5 bases, with 10 bases between. CDR3 DNA sequence: TGTGCCAGCAGAATAGTGACTACCGGGGAGCTGTTTTTT. Protein product: CASRIVTTGELFF.

This clone ranks as large. V and J are TRBV27 and TRBJ2-7; TRBD1 aligns across 9 bases. The CDR3 length is 19 residues. Germline trimming cut 0 bases from V and 4 bases from J; bases unmatched to any gene: 16. The germline V gene has CDR1 MNHEY and CDR2 SMNVEV (reference sequence). CDR3 region: CASSLSGTGFGRGPYEQYF. The CDR3 region has the DNA TGTGCCAGCAGTTTATCTGGGACAGGGTTCGGGCGGGGACCATACGAGCAGTACTTC.

The rearrangement joins TRBV28 to TRBJ2-3; perhaps TRBD2 as D (6 bases). The length of the CDR3 is 14 residues. V was cut by 8 bases and J by 2 bases, with 14 bases left in between. Germline V CDR1 and CDR2: MDHEN, SYDVKM. The chain's CDR3 is CASGTQKSTDTQYF. CDR3 in DNA: TGTGCCAGCGGGACTCAGAAATCCACAGATACGCAGTATTTT.

The genes are TRBV7-9 and TRBJ1-5; D gene ambiguous. V was cut by 1 base and J by 4 bases, with 8 bases left in between. The CDR3 spans 14 residues. Germline CDR1 reads SEHNR; CDR2 reads FQNEAQ (reference sequence). The CDR3 protein is CASSLDHMNQPQHF. CDR3 nucleotide sequence: TGTGCCAGCAGCTTAGATCACATGAATCAGCCCCAGCATTTT.

In this sample, this clone turned up once. V is TRBV7-8 and J is TRBJ1-5, with a weak D call TRBD1 (6 bases). V dropped 1 base and J dropped 4 bases, with 8 bases sitting between them. Germline assignment: CDR1 SGHVS and CDR2 FQNEAQ. The length of the CDR3 is 14 residues. CDR3 residues: CASSLGGRNQPQHF. CDR3 DNA sequence: TGTGCCAGCAGCTTAGGGGGGCGTAATCAGCCCCAGCATTTT.

The chain links TRBV11-3 to TRBJ2-1; 10 nucleotides line up with TRBD2. Germline V CDR1 and CDR2: SGHNT, YENEEA. Trimming took 4 bases from V and 8 from J; bases not matched to a gene: 8. This CDR3 contains 15 residues. DNA for the CDR3: TGTGCCAGCAGCTCCACTTTACTAGCGGGATATGAGCAGTTCTTC. Translation gives CASSSTLLAGYEQFF.

This chain links TRBV7-2 with TRBJ2-7; 11 positions agree with TRBD2. The CDR3 totals 15 residues. Losses at the gene ends were 5 bases for V and 9 bases for J; bases not matched to a gene: 12. Looked up from germline, CDR1 is SGHTA and CDR2 is FQGNSA. DNA of the CDR3: TGTGCCAGCAGCCCAGATGGGACTAGCGGACGCGGGCAGTACTTC. Protein: CASSPDGTSGRGQYF.

The V and J genes are TRBV6-2 or TRBV6-3 and TRBJ2-3; D is unclear. There are 15 residues in the CDR3. V lost 0 bases, J lost 4 bases, and 11 bases lay in between. Germline CDR1 MNHEY, CDR2 SVGEGT. This chain's CDR3 is CASSYSRLGADTQYF. Written as DNA, the CDR3 is TGTGCCAGCAGTTACTCTCGGCTAGGAGCAGATACGCAGTATTTT.

The rearrangement links TRBV27 to TRBJ1-2; D gene uncertain. The germline gives CDR1 MNHEY, CDR2 SMNVEV (reference sequence). The CDR3 consists of 18 residues. Trimming left V 2 bases short and J 2 bases short, with 21 bases between. The CDR3 DNA sequence: TGTGCCAGCAGTTTACGTGGGCCAGTTGCCTTATTAAACTATGGCTACACCTTC. This sequence encodes CASSLRGPVALLNYGYTF.

In nucleotides, the CDR3 is TGCAGCGTGACTAGCGGGAGCTCCTACAATGAGCAGTTCTTC. It codes for CSVTSGSSYNEQFF. This chain connects TRBV29-1 to TRBJ2-1; 12 bases are a match to TRBD2. There are 14 residues in the CDR3. J gave up 0 bases and V 6 bases, and 0 bases lay outside the gene matches. The germline V gene has CDR1 SQVTM and CDR2 ANQGSEA.

This chain joins TRBV28 and TRBJ2-3, with TRBD1 matching 9 bases. The J segment lost 5 bases and the V segment lost 4 bases, leaving 10 bases of the junction unmatched. Germline V gene data show CDR1 as MDHEN and CDR2 as SYDVKM. The CDR3 contains 16 residues. The chain's CDR3 is CASSSTGTGSGDTQYF. CDR3 nucleotides: TGTGCCAGCAGTTCTACCGGGACAGGGTCAGGAGATACGCAGTATTTT. Complete variable domain (other parts from reference TRBV28 and TRBJ2-3): DVKVTQSSRYLVKRTGEKVFLECVQDMDHENMFWYRQDPGLGLRLIYFSYDVKMKEKGDIPEGYSVSREKKERFSLILESASTNQTSMYLCASSSTGTGSGDTQYFGPGTRLTVL.

The CDR3 loop reads CASSSGQTRRSYEQYF. The CDR3 nucleotides are TGTGCCAGTAGTTCGGGACAGACAAGAAGATCCTACGAGCAGTACTTC. V usage is TRBV19 and J usage is TRBJ2-7; TRBD1 aligns across 7 bases. This CDR3 is 16 amino acids long. Per the germline V gene, CDR1 is LNHDA and CDR2 is SQIVND (reference sequence). J gave up 1 base and V 5 bases, and 11 bases lay outside the gene matches.

This chain joins TRBV30 and TRBJ1-2, with a possible D match to TRBD1 (6 bases). Germline V CDR1 and CDR2: GTSNPN, SVGIG (reference sequence). Deletions cut 2 bases from V and 3 bases from J, with 16 bases between. The CDR3 covers 15 residues. The DNA of the CDR3 is TGTGCCTGGAGTTTAGACCGGGACACCTACTATGGCTACACCTTC. Its translation is CAWSLDRDTYYGYTF.

This clone was seen only once. The chain is built from TRBV7-2 and TRBJ1-2; D is unresolved. Germline V lookup: CDR1 SGHTA, CDR2 FQGNSA. CDR3 length equals 14 residues. V lost 5 bases and J lost 1, with 11 bases in between. CDR3 residues: CASSPQVDNYGYTF. The CDR3 coding sequence is TGTGCCAGCAGCCCGCAGGTCGATAACTATGGCTACACCTTC.

V gene TRBV19 combines with J gene TRBJ1-4; TRBD1 is a possible D gene (5 bases). Germline V gene sequence: CDR1 LNHDA, CDR2 SQIVND (reference sequence). The ends were cut back, 3 bases at V and 3 bases at J, with 14 bases in the middle. The CDR3 runs to 16 residues. Here the CDR3 DNA reads TGTGCCAGTAGTATGAGCTTGGGGGAGGCTAATGAAAAACTGTTTTTT. The encoded protein is CASSMSLGEANEKLFF.

The genes are TRBV9 and TRBJ1-2, with D possibly TRBD1 on 5 matching bases. Trimming shortened V by 0 bases and J by 1 base, and 10 bases separated the two germline ends. The CDR3 length is 15 residues. Germline V lookup: CDR1 SGDLS, CDR2 YYNGEE. The DNA for the CDR3 is TGTGCCAGCAGCGTAGGACAGTTCGTTAACTATGGCTACACCTTC. It codes for CASSVGQFVNYGYTF. Full variable domain (remainder filled in from reference TRBV9 and TRBJ1-2): DSGVTQTPKHLITATGQRVTLRCSPRSGDLSVYWYQQSLDQGLQFLIQYYNGEERAKGNILERFSAQQFPDLHSELNLSSLELGDSALYFCASSVGQFVNYGYTFGSGTRLTVV.

V gene TRBV6-5 combines with J gene TRBJ1-1, with a possible D match to TRBD1 (5 bases). The CDR3 contains 16 residues. Germline V gene sequence: CDR1 MNHEY, CDR2 SVGAGI. V was trimmed by 4 bases and J by 6 bases, leaving 21 bases between them. CDR3 region: CASSWGRAGVFSEAFF. The DNA for the CDR3 is TGTGCCAGCAGTTGGGGGAGGGCTGGGGTCTTCTCTGAAGCTTTCTTT.

The chain couples TRBV27 to TRBJ2-5, with 13 bases fitting TRBD2. CDR1 MNHEY and CDR2 SMNVEV come from the germline V gene (reference sequence). The CDR3 extends over 17 amino acids. The ends lost 4 bases at V and 2 bases at J; junction bases unmatched: 7. The CDR3 loop reads CASSSPGLAGEQETQYF. The CDR3 nucleotides read TGTGCCAGCAGTTCCCCAGGACTAGCGGGAGAACAAGAGACCCAGTACTTC.

This rearrangement joins TRBV5-1 to TRBJ2-3, with 9 bases matching TRBD1. With 5 bases clipped from V and 2 bases from J, the junction kept 12 bases outside the gene matches. The CDR3 runs 17 residues. Germline lookup yields CDR1 SGHRS and CDR2 YFSETQ. This CDR3 reads CASRPNRGPVITDTQYF. In nucleotides, the CDR3 is TGCGCCAGCAGACCCAACAGGGGGCCCGTGATCACAGATACGCAGTATTTT.

The V call is TRBV10-1, the J call TRBJ2-3; 9 bases are shared with TRBD2. Looked up from germline, CDR1 is WNHNN and CDR2 is SYGVQD (reference sequence). Trimming cost V 7 bases and J 0 bases; bases outside gene matches: 8. This CDR3 comprises 16 residues. The CDR3 is CASTASGTLSTDTQYF. The CDR3 DNA follows: TGCGCCAGCACGGCTAGCGGGACGCTTAGCACAGATACGCAGTATTTT.

The genes are TRBV11-2 and TRBJ2-1; 7 bases align to TRBD1. Germline-derived CDR1 and CDR2 are SGHAT and FQNNGV. The V segment lost 2 bases and the J segment 6 bases; nucleotides outside the gene matches: 7. The CDR3 runs 15 residues. The CDR3 DNA reads TGTGCCAGCAGCTTACCTAGGGGGCGCCGCAATGAGCAGTTCTTC. It codes for CASSLPRGRRNEQFF.

This clone appeared once. The rearrangement links TRBV6-2 or TRBV6-3 to TRBJ2-5, with 8 nucleotides matching TRBD2. J was trimmed by 1 base and V by 4 bases; bases with no gene match: 5. CDR1 MNHEY and CDR2 SVGEGT come from the germline V gene. CDR3 size: 15 residues. The CDR3: CASSSLAGIQETQYF. CDR3 in DNA: TGTGCCAGCAGTTCCTTAGCGGGGATCCAAGAGACCCAGTACTTC.

In this sample, this clone turned up many times. The chain carries TRBV6-2 or TRBV6-3 and TRBJ1-4, with D possibly matching TRBD1 (5 bases). The CDR3 contains 14 residues. V was clipped by 2 bases and J by 5 bases, with 9 bases between them. The germline V gene has CDR1 MNHEY and CDR2 SVGEGT. DNA of the CDR3: TGTGCCAGCAGTTACCCAGGGAGGAATGAAAAACTGTTTTTT. It encodes CASSYPGRNEKLFF.

This clone was recorded once. The rearrangement joins TRBV19 to TRBJ1-5, with a tentative D call TRBD1 (5 bases). The CDR3 covers 13 residues. Germline V gene sequence: CDR1 LNHDA, CDR2 SQIVND (reference sequence). V was cut by 5 bases and J by 3 bases, with 8 bases left in between. CDR3 DNA sequence: TGTGCCAGTAGTGAACAGGACAATCAGCCCCAGCATTTT. Amino acids: CASSEQDNQPQHF.

The rearrangement links TRBV10-3 to TRBJ2-7, with TRBD2 matching 10 bases. J lost 4 bases, V lost 1 base, and 7 bases had no gene match. Germline CDR1 reads ENHRY; CDR2 reads SYGVKD. The CDR3 has 16 amino acids. CDR3 amino acids: CAISEYLAGGGYEQYV. The CDR3 DNA follows: TGTGCCATCAGTGAGTACTTAGCGGGAGGCGGTTACGAGCAGTACGTC.

The V call is TRBV7-6, the J call TRBJ1-1; D perhaps matches TRBD1 (5 bases). The CDR3 runs to 13 residues. Germline CDR1 is SGHVS and CDR2 is FNYEAQ. V was pared by 1 base and J by 5 bases, with 8 bases between. For the CDR3, the DNA is TGTGCCAGCAGCTTAGAGGAGGGGACTGAAGCTTTCTTT. Amino acid sequence: CASSLEEGTEAFF.